This is a list of T cell receptor beta chains from one sample in a study of cytomegalovirus exposure and HLA in healthy donors. Data came from immunoSEQ multiplex PCR; TCRdb stores just in-frame clones and leaves some out. The data contain about 180,000 clones, less than 80% of them singletons. The sample consisted of PBMCs. The receptor source for this set is a young man in good health and CMV-seronegative. The CDR3 runs from the conserved cysteine through the conserved F or W. D genes are given only for firm matches. Some rows have no size entry. The others give once, few or many, or a class for an expanded clone.

D gene | J gene | V gene | clone size | CDR3 protein | CDR3 DNA
- | TRBJ1-4 | TRBV27 | once | CASSFATNEKLFF | TGTGCCAGCAGCTTTGCAACTAATGAAAAACTGTTTTTT
- | TRBJ2-2 | TRBV29-1 | - | CSVEVGGDTGELFF | TGCAGCGTTGAGGTGGGGGGAGACACCGGGGAGCTGTTTTTT
TRBD2 | TRBJ2-5 | TRBV4-2 | few | CASSQEGTSGQETQYF | TGTGCCAGCAGCCAAGAAGGGACTAGCGGCCAAGAGACCCAGTACTTC
- | TRBJ2-2 | TRBV2 | - | CASREQGLHTGELFF | TGTGCCAGCAGAGAGCAGGGTCTTCACACCGGGGAGCTGTTTTTT
TRBD1 | TRBJ2-7 | TRBV30 | - | CAWRGQGQRYEQYF | TGTGCCTGGAGGGGACAGGGGCAGAGATACGAGCAGTACTTC
TRBD1 | TRBJ2-7 | TRBV6-1 | - | CAARGTGSHEQYF | TGTGCCGCTAGGGGGACAGGGAGCCACGAGCAGTACTTC
- | TRBJ1-1 | TRBV4-2 | few | CASSPTLDGGTEAFF | TGTGCCAGCAGCCCCACCCTCGATGGGGGGACTGAAGCTTTCTTT
- | TRBJ1-6 | TRBV30 | - | CAWSTPGMPSSYNSPLHF | TGTGCCTGGAGTACACCCGGGATGCCCAGCTCCTATAATTCACCCCTCCACTTT
- | TRBJ2-7 | TRBV5-1 | - | CASSPLGGYEQYF | TGCGCCAGCAGCCCTTTGGGGGGCTACGAGCAGTACTTC
TRBD2 | TRBJ2-3 | TRBV7-2 | - | CASSLGGGFTDTQYF | TGTGCCAGCAGCTTGGGCGGGGGATTCACAGATACGCAGTATTTT
TRBD1 | TRBJ1-2 | TRBV5-4 | - | CASSFRTGISYGYTF | TGTGCCAGCAGCTTCAGGACAGGAATATCATATGGCTACACCTTC
- | TRBJ2-3 | TRBV29-1 | few | CSVRQQSTDTQYF | TGCAGCGTCCGGCAACAGAGCACAGATACGCAGTATTTT
- | TRBJ2-1 | TRBV28 | - | CASSRTVNEQFF | TGTGCCAGCAGCCGGACAGTCAATGAGCAGTTCTTC
- | TRBJ2-7 | TRBV7-9 | - | CASSLSGRGTRVGEQYF | TGTGCCAGCAGCTTAAGTGGTCGGGGAACTAGGGTAGGCGAGCAGTACTTC
- | TRBJ2-6 | TRBV7-6 | few | CASSIQGSGANVLTF | TGTGCCAGCAGCATTCAGGGTTCTGGGGCCAACGTCCTGACTTTC
TRBD1 | TRBJ1-5 | TRBV6-6 | - | CASNSGGYQPQHF | TGTGCCAGCAACTCAGGGGGCTATCAGCCCCAGCATTTT
- | TRBJ1-1 | TRBV6-1 | once | CASSDDGGDTEAFF | TGTGCCAGCAGTGATGACGGGGGGGACACTGAAGCTTTCTTT
- | TRBJ2-3 | TRBV5-1 | few | CASSFGQEGDTQYF | TGCGCCAGCAGCTTTGGACAGGAGGGGGATACGCAGTATTTT
TRBD1 | TRBJ2-3 | TRBV6-1 | - | CASSELGQGTDTQYF | TGTGCCAGCAGTGAACTAGGACAGGGCACAGATACGCAGTATTTT
TRBD1 | TRBJ1-1 | TRBV4-1 | - | CASSHLRQGYTEAFF | TGCGCCAGCAGCCATCTCCGACAGGGGTACACTGAAGCCTTCTTT
- | TRBJ2-3 | TRBV2 | few | CASSVLEDTQYF | TGTGCCAGCAGTGTTTTAGAAGATACGCAGTATTTT
TRBD2 | TRBJ2-3 | TRBV6-4 | - | CASSDSTSGGDTQYF | TGTGCCAGCAGTGACTCGACTAGCGGGGGGGATACGCAGTATTTT
- | TRBJ1-5 | TRBV6-6 | - | CASTKGGSNQPQHF | TGTGCCAGCACCAAGGGAGGGAGCAATCAGCCCCAGCATTTT
- | TRBJ2-3 | TRBV6-7 | - | CASSYSGLSGLCTDTQYF | TGTGCCAGCAGTTACTCGGGTTTGTCGGGACTTTGCACAGATACGCAGTATTTT
- | TRBJ1-5 | TRBV6-6 | - | CASQVVSHQPQHF | TGTGCCAGCCAGGTTGTGAGTCATCAGCCCCAGCATTTT
- | TRBJ2-7 | TRBV5-1 | few | CASSLAPGREGWQYF | TGCGCCAGCAGCTTGGCCCCCGGCAGGGAAGGATGGCAGTACTTC
- | TRBJ2-7 | TRBV9 | once | CASSVAGSRMDEQYF | TGTGCCAGCAGCGTAGCCGGGAGCAGAATGGACGAGCAGTACTTC
- | TRBJ1-2 | TRBV27 | - | CASRGHGVYGYTF | TGTGCCAGCAGGGGACACGGGGTTTATGGCTACACCTTC
- | TRBJ1-6 | TRBV9 | - | CASSPRGGGSPLHF | TGTGCCAGCAGCCCTCGGGGAGGGGGTTCACCCCTCCACTTT
- | TRBJ2-1 | TRBV11-2 | - | CASSLDRGSYNEQFF | TGTGCCAGCAGCTTAGACAGGGGTTCCTACAATGAGCAGTTCTTC
- | TRBJ1-3 | TRBV19 | - | CASTIQNSGNTIYF | TGTGCCAGTACCATTCAGAATTCTGGAAACACCATATATTTT
TRBD1 | TRBJ2-3 | TRBV6-1 | - | CASSEITGGADTQYF | TGTGCCAGCAGTGAAATAACAGGGGGCGCAGATACGCAGTATTTT
- | TRBJ1-1 | TRBV18 | once | CASSPDMNTEAFF | TGTGCCAGCTCACCGGACATGAACACTGAAGCTTTCTTT
- | TRBJ1-1 | TRBV28 | - | CASSLSGVGTEAFF | TGTGCCAGCAGCCTCAGCGGTGTGGGCACTGAAGCTTTCTTT
TRBD1 | TRBJ2-7 | TRBV6-5 | - | CASSRTGTGIEQYF | TGTGCCAGCAGCCGAACCGGGACAGGGATCGAGCAGTACTTC
TRBD2 | TRBJ2-3 | TRBV7-3 | few | CASSPTGGHGDTQYF | TGTGCCAGCAGCCCCACGGGGGGGCATGGAGATACGCAGTATTTT
- | TRBJ1-2 | TRBV6-1 | - | CASSDTMSRPDMGRGYTF | TGTGCCAGCAGTGACACAATGTCACGGCCGGACATGGGGAGGGGCTACACCTTC
- | TRBJ1-1 | TRBV29-1 | - | CSVDFLRGDTEAFF | TGCAGCGTTGACTTCCTCCGGGGGGACACTGAAGCTTTCTTT
- | TRBJ1-2 | TRBV5-5 | - | CASSLEGQGHGYTF | TGTGCCAGCAGCTTGGAGGGGCAGGGTCATGGCTACACCTTC
TRBD1 | TRBJ1-1 | TRBV6-1 | - | CAGTRTGGGVAEAFF | TGTGCCGGAACAAGGACAGGGGGCGGGGTGGCTGAAGCTTTCTTT
- | TRBJ1-1 | TRBV27 | - | CASSQTEMNTEAFF | TGTGCCAGCAGCCAGACAGAAATGAACACTGAAGCTTTCTTT
- | TRBJ1-3 | TRBV19 | - | CASVRTASGNTIYF | TGTGCCAGCGTACGGACAGCCTCTGGAAACACCATATATTTT
- | TRBJ2-5 | TRBV5-4 | few | CASSSSGGQETQYF | TGTGCCAGCAGCTCCAGTGGGGGGCAAGAGACCCAGTACTTC
- | TRBJ1-2 | TRBV28 | - | CASSLYAQSGGYTF | TGTGCCAGCAGTTTATACGCCCAGTCGGGTGGCTACACCTTC
- | TRBJ1-3 | TRBV6-1 | - | CASSALGYASSGNTIYF | TGTGCCAGCAGTGCCCTCGGGTACGCCAGCTCTGGAAACACCATATATTTT
- | TRBJ1-2 | TRBV6-1 | - | CASSEGEGSGNGYTF | TGTGCCAGCAGTGAAGGGGAGGGGTCGGGGAATGGCTACACCTTC
TRBD1 | TRBJ2-2 | TRBV11-2 | few | CASSGTGITGELFF | TGTGCCAGCAGCGGGACAGGGATCACCGGGGAGCTGTTTTTT
TRBD2 | TRBJ2-3 | TRBV27 | few | CASRSGRGGRGTDTQYF | TGTGCCAGCAGATCGGGGCGGGGGGGCCGGGGCACAGATACGCAGTATTTT
TRBD1 | TRBJ2-5 | TRBV7-8 | - | CASSLVALTGDETQYF | TGTGCCAGCAGCTTAGTGGCTCTGACAGGGGACGAGACCCAGTACTTC
- | TRBJ1-6 | TRBV30 | - | CAWSVQEDSPLHF | TGTGCCTGGAGTGTCCAGGAGGATTCACCCCTCCACTTT
TRBD1 | TRBJ2-2 | TRBV5-4 | - | CASSWTGFNGELFF | TGTGCCAGCAGCTGGACAGGGTTCAACGGGGAGCTGTTTTTT
- | TRBJ1-6 | TRBV18 | few | CASSPPAGAYNSPLHF | TGTGCCAGCTCACCACCCGCAGGGGCTTATAATTCACCCCTCCACTTT
TRBD1 | TRBJ1-5 | TRBV19 | - | CASRGGVSWQPQHF | TGTGCCAGTCGAGGGGGCGTCTCATGGCAGCCCCAGCATTTT
TRBD2 | TRBJ2-7 | TRBV6-5 | - | CASSGRDEQYF | TGTGCCAGTAGCGGGAGGGACGAGCAGTACTTC
- | TRBJ2-7 | TRBV23-1 | - | CASSQMAGEQYF | TGCGCCAGCAGTCAAATGGCGGGGGAGCAGTACTTC
- | TRBJ2-2 | TRBV29-1 | - | CVLTANTGELFF | TGCGTGCTGACAGCTAACACCGGGGAGCTGTTTTTT
- | TRBJ1-2 | TRBV30 | once | CAWSVGPHGYTF | TGTGCCTGGAGTGTGGGGCCGCACGGCTACACCTTC